These 18 T cell receptor beta chains came from one sample sequenced in a study of human T cells and chemical hapten exposure. One entry per CDR3 protein, called by TCRdb with MiXCR from the RACE reads. The sample holds 350,000 to 450,000 distinct CDR3 sequences, approximately 5.1% seen once. Documented time point: pre-sensitization, week 0. The treatment was: therapeutic diphenylcyclopropenone sensitization with weekly scalp DPC. The sample was whole blood, taken in connection with sensitization to the hapten diphenylcyclopropenone (DPC). All receptors derive from a woman aged 45-59 years with alopecia areata. Some clones in this sample may be carry-over from other donors' samples.

J is TRBJ1-6 and V is TRBV7-2; 8 nucleotides match TRBD1. V trimming: 5 bases; J trimming: 8 bases; junction bases outside the gene matches: 8. The CDR3 length is 15 residues. Germline-derived CDR1 and CDR2 are SGHTA and FQGNSA. This CDR3 reads CASSGSTGGHSPLHF. The CDR3 bases are TGTGCCAGCAGCGGGTCTACAGGGGGTCATTCACCCCTCCACTTT.

On this clonotype: One base away lies a much larger clone, so this may be a sequencing read error. This chain joins TRBV15 and TRBJ2-1; no reliable D call. The CDR3 is 12 amino acids. Germline values: CDR1 LNHNV, CDR2 YYDKDF (reference sequence). The CDR3: CASSSPRGEQFF. CDR3 DNA: TGTGCCTCCAGCAGCCCTAGAGGTGAGCAGTTCTTC.

This clonotype came up many times. The V call is TRBV14, the J call TRBJ2-1, with 7 bases aligning to TRBD1. This CDR3 is built from 14 residues. Germline CDR1 is SGHDN and CDR2 is FVKESK. The ends lost 8 bases at V and 2 bases at J; junction bases unmatched: 6. For the CDR3, the DNA is TGTGCCAGCTCCGGGACAGACACCTACAATGAGCAGTTCTTC. This encodes CASSGTDTYNEQFF.

Many counts were recorded for this clonotype. At one boundary the junction diverges from the germline segment, which might be a read error. This chain uses TRBV28 with TRBJ2-5; TRBD1 is a possible D gene (5 bases). Germline V CDR1 and CDR2: MDHEN, SYDVKM. This CDR3 region has 13 residues. Here the CDR3 DNA reads TGTGCCAGCAGTTTAAGCAGGGAAGAAACCCAGTACTTC. Protein product: CASSLSREETQYF.

The J gene is TRBJ2-5, the V gene TRBV4-1; possibly TRBD1 for D (5 bases). Deletions cut 5 bases from V and 5 bases from J, with 12 bases between. CDR3 size: 13 residues. Germline V lookup: CDR1 MGHRA, CDR2 YSYEKL. The CDR3 spells CASSEGVLETQYF. DNA for the CDR3: TGCGCCAGCAGCGAAGGGGTTCTGGAGACCCAGTACTTC.

At least ten counts were recorded for this clonotype. V and J are TRBV6-5 and TRBJ2-3; 8 nucleotides match TRBD1. Germline CDR1 reads MNHEY; CDR2 reads SVGAGI. The trim removed 2 bases at V and 6 bases at J, leaving 7 bases unmatched. The CDR3 covers 15 residues. The CDR3 spells CASSYPATGDDTQYF. Written as DNA, the CDR3 is TGTGCCAGCAGTTACCCCGCGACAGGGGATGATACGCAGTATTTT.

This clonotype was found many times. The chain is built from TRBV6-2 or TRBV6-3 and TRBJ2-3, with 8 bases matching TRBD2. The CDR3 has 18 amino acids. J lost 0 bases, V lost 2 bases, and 10 bases had no gene match. Germline values: CDR1 MNHEY, CDR2 SVGEGT. The CDR3 is CASSYPSSGLTSTDTQYF. CDR3 sequence (DNA): TGTGCCAGCAGTTACCCATCTAGCGGGTTGACTAGCACAGATACGCAGTATTTT.

This clonotype came up a few times. This chain links TRBV3-1 with TRBJ2-1; 10 nucleotides line up with TRBD2. Trimming took 0 bases from V and 7 from J; bases not matched to a gene: 6. CDR1 and CDR2 (germline): LGHDT, YNNKEL (reference sequence). The CDR3 is made up of 16 amino acids. CDR3 DNA sequence: TGTGCCAGCAGCCAAGATCCAAGCGGGGGGGCTAATGAGCAGTTCTTC. It translates to CASSQDPSGGANEQFF.

Of note for this clonotype: With a much larger clone just one base away, this may be a read error. This chain uses TRBV27 with TRBJ1-5, with 8 bases identical to TRBD1. The CDR3 covers 14 residues. CDR1 and CDR2 (germline): MNHEY, SMNVEV (reference sequence). The CDR3 spells CTSGPTGGNQPQHF. In DNA form, the CDR3 reads TGTACCAGCGGACCGACAGGGGGCAATCAGCCCCAGCATTTT.

Here the CDR3 reads CASSLDRSKAVLAKNIQYF. The CDR3 coding sequence is TGTGCCAGCAGTTTAGACAGGTCTAAAGCGGTCCTAGCCAAAAACATTCAGTACTTC. V usage is TRBV12-3 or TRBV12-4 and J usage is TRBJ2-4; D is possibly TRBD1 or TRBD2 (5 bases each). The CDR3 sequence is 19 residues long. Trimming removed 1 base from V and 0 bases from J, with 19 bases in between.

This chain joins TRBV20-1 and TRBJ2-3, with 7 positions matching TRBD2. The germline CDR1 and CDR2 sequences are DFQATT and SNEGSKA (reference sequence). The CDR3 has 15 amino acids. V was pared by 2 bases and J by 0 bases, with 5 bases of the junction left unmatched. The CDR3 DNA is TGCAGTGCTAGACAAGCGGGGACTAGCACAGATACGCAGTATTTT. Translating it yields CSARQAGTSTDTQYF.

This clonotype has only a few counts. The chain uses TRBV20-1 and TRBJ2-3; tentative D call: TRBD2 (7 bases). V gave up 5 bases and J gave up 5 bases, with 23 bases separating them. In germline, CDR1 is DFQATT, CDR2 SNEGSKA (reference sequence). The CDR3 runs 16 residues. This CDR3 is CSAGGGGVSDIDTQYF. The CDR3 coding sequence is TGCAGTGCTGGAGGGGGGGGCGTGAGTGATATAGATACGCAGTATTTT.

This clonotype showed up many times. V and J are TRBV2 and TRBJ2-7; D not certain. Looked up from germline, CDR1 is SNHLY and CDR2 is FYNNEI. Trimming stripped 8 bases from V and 4 bases from J, with 9 bases between. The CDR3 runs 11 residues. This CDR3 is CASLGFYEQYF. The CDR3 bases are TGTGCCAGCCTAGGGTTTTACGAGCAGTACTTC.

The V call is TRBV2, the J call TRBJ1-1, with a possible D match to TRBD1 (6 bases). The CDR3 sequence is 14 residues long. The V and J ends lost 8 bases and 1 base respectively, with 14 bases between them. From germline, CDR1 is SNHLY and CDR2 FYNNEI. In DNA form, the CDR3 reads TGTGCCAGCCTCAAGGGACACGCGAACACTGAAGCTTTCTTT. Translating it yields CASLKGHANTEAFF.

This clonotype occurred many times. The DNA of the CDR3 is TGTGCCAGCAGCTTCATAGGGGCAGATACGCAGTATTTT. It yields the protein CASSFIGADTQYF. The rearrangement links TRBV7-9 to TRBJ2-3; a weak D match, TRBD1 (5 bases). V shed 3 bases and J shed 4 bases, with 8 bases lying between them. Germline CDR1 SEHNR, CDR2 FQNEAQ (reference sequence). This CDR3 region has 13 residues.

The genes are TRBV20-1 and TRBJ2-1; 15 bases fit TRBD2. CDR1 DFQATT and CDR2 SNEGSKA come from the germline V gene (reference sequence). There are 16 residues in the CDR3. V trimming: 5 bases; J trimming: 8 bases; junction bases outside the gene matches: 10. CDR3 in DNA: TGCAGTGCTTTCCGGACTAGCGGGAGGGTAAGGGATGAGCAGTTCTTC. Translation gives CSAFRTSGRVRDEQFF.

This clonotype showed up many times. The chain combines TRBV12-3 or TRBV12-4 with TRBJ2-5; D possibly uses TRBD1 or TRBD2 (6 bases each). The CDR3 extends over 13 amino acids. Between the trimmed V and J ends, which lost 7 bases and 5 bases, there was a span of 14 bases. The chain's CDR3 is CASNRGAFETQYF. CDR3 sequence (DNA): TGTGCCAGCAATAGGGGGGCGTTTGAGACCCAGTACTTC.

This clonotype has a handful of counts. This rearrangement joins TRBV18 to TRBJ1-5, with 8 nucleotides matching TRBD1. CDR1 is KGHSH and CDR2 is LQKENI in the germline V gene. The CDR3 sequence is 15 residues long. J gave up 0 bases and V 6 bases, and 4 bases lay outside the gene matches. As DNA, the CDR3 is TGTGCCAGCTCTTCCCAGGGGGCTAGCAATCAGCCCCAGCATTTT. It specifies CASSSQGASNQPQHF.